This TCR beta chain was recorded in a study of graft-versus-host responses after intestinal transplantation. For the study at large: Tacrolimus and steroids were given for two to three years to all recipients after anti-thymocyte globulin induction.

This clone was observed a single time. Antigen unknown. Study-level points and caveats: Detected in recipient marrow were GvH clones, some of which were first observed in ileum or blood. Elevated graft-versus-host to host-versus-graft clonal ratios in allografts were recorded for patients with graft-donor T cell macrochimerism.

The CDR3 is made up of 17 amino acids. Germline CDR1 reads MNHNS; CDR2 reads SASEGT. V dropped 4 bases and J dropped 4; count of bases not matched to a gene: 8. Repertoires were generated with immunoSEQ multiplex PCR, while TCRdb's copy carries only in-frame clones and drops some. The data show about 100,000 clones, about 90% seen once. Here the sequenced sample was unstimulated CD4+ T cells sorted from spleen or lymph node cells, taken before transplant. This sequence was found in a human donor who was the organ donor for an intestinal transplant. The chain uses TRBV6-1 and TRBJ2-2, with 11 positions matching TRBD2. The CDR3 coding sequence is TGTGCCAGCAGTGCTCTGGCTAGCGGGGGGCTCACCGGGGAGCTGTTTTTT. Its translation: CASSALASGGLTGELFF.